This T cell receptor beta chain was obtained from a study of T cells in localized non-small cell lung cancer. The study's findings and limits: Highest T cell clonality was seen in uninvolved adjacent lung, surpassing that measured in tumor.

Generated by immunoSEQ multiplex PCR, the TCRdb table keeps only in-frame clones and is missing some. The sample has 38,000 or so clones; approximately 81% are singletons. As for this clone: What it recognizes is unknown.

After removal of 5 bases from V and 4 bases from J, the junction contained 8 bases not matched to a gene. Germline lookup yields CDR1 SGHTA and CDR2 FQGNSA. The CDR3 has 15 residues. The chain uses TRBV7-2 and TRBJ2-5, with 9 bases lining up with TRBD1. This specimen was peripheral blood mononuclear cells, taken before any cancer treatment. This clonotype originated in a male donor older than 55 with stage II lung adenocarcinoma. Here the CDR3 DNA reads TGTGCCAGCAGCCTGGAGGACAGGGGTTCAGAGACCCAGTACTTC. Protein sequence: CASSLEDRGSETQYF.